This T cell receptor (beta chain) was sequenced in a study of T cell responses to AZD1222 COVID-19 vaccine. Study outcomes and limitations: The repertoires were collected only after the peak T cell response. Baseline seropositivity occurred in only a handful of AZD1222 recipients. Females made up more of the donors, who were largely white British, and clonal diversity may have come out too low.

On this clone: Its antigen is not known.

V lost 2 bases, J lost 4 bases, and 6 bases lay in between. CDR1 is SGHNT, CDR2 YENEEA, per germline. This CDR3 is built from 13 residues. The data were produced by immunoSEQ multiplex PCR, yet TCRdb's version contains in-frame clones alone and is incomplete. The table records fewer than 110,000 clones, roughly 90% of them present only once. This specimen consisted of peripheral blood, obtained on day 0 of AZD1222 vaccination. The source of this sequence is an adult in good health. The J gene is TRBJ2-1, the V gene TRBV11-3; no clear D gene. The CDR3 DNA follows: TGTGCCAGCAGCTTAACCGAGTACAATGAGCAGTTCTTC. Protein sequence: CASSLTEYNEQFF.